Listed below are T cell receptor beta chains from one sample, sequenced in a study of cytomegalovirus exposure and HLA in healthy donors. TCRdb's table, derived via immunoSEQ multiplex PCR, lists solely in-frame clones and lacks some. Of roughly 190,000 clones in the sample, about four fifths were seen once. The sequenced sample consisted of PBMCs. These receptors originate from a woman between 45 and 65 years old in good health and CMV-seropositive. CDR3s include the opening cysteine and the closing phenylalanine or tryptophan. The D gene is left open where the match is weak. Expanded clones are given a class, and other clones once, few, many or no size at all.

J,D,V,size,DNA,CDR3
TRBJ1-4,NA,TRBV18,NA,TGTGCCAGCTCACCAAAGGGGACAACAACTAATGAAAAACTGTTTTTT,CASSPKGTTTNEKLFF
TRBJ2-4,TRBD1,TRBV5-4,once,TGTGCCAGCACTCGACAGGGGGCCAAAAACATTCAGTACTTC,CASTRQGAKNIQYF
TRBJ2-4,NA,TRBV5-1,NA,TGCGCCAGCAGCTTTTACCCAGGCGGGTCGGAAAACATTCAGTACTTC,CASSFYPGGSENIQYF
TRBJ2-3,TRBD2,TRBV30,NA,TGTGCCTGGAGTCCGAGTAGCGGGTTCGATACGCAGTATTTT,CAWSPSSGFDTQYF
TRBJ2-5,NA,TRBV2,once,TGTGCCAGCAGTGTAGACAGCCAAGAGACCCAGTACTTC,CASSVDSQETQYF
TRBJ2-5,TRBD2,TRBV5-1,NA,TGCGCCAGCAGCATGGCCAGCGGGGGGGCAGAGACCCAGTACTTC,CASSMASGGAETQYF
TRBJ2-7,NA,TRBV19,once,TGTGCCAGTAGTATGGATAGACAATACGAGCAGTACTTC,CASSMDRQYEQYF
TRBJ2-2,TRBD2,TRBV27,once,TGTGCCAGCAGTTTAATGGTAGCGGGGGGCCCCGGGGAGCTGTTTTTT,CASSLMVAGGPGELFF
TRBJ1-6,NA,TRBV7-3,NA,TGTGCCAGCAGCTTAGATCAGAATTCACCCCTCCACTTT,CASSLDQNSPLHF
TRBJ2-7,NA,TRBV4-2,NA,TGTGCCAGCAGCCAAGTTTTATTGACAGGCCCCCAGAGATACGAGCAGTACTTC,CASSQVLLTGPQRYEQYF
TRBJ2-1,TRBD1,TRBV4-3,few,TGCGCCAGCAGCCAAGATTCAGGCGGACAGGGGTTCTTC,CASSQDSGGQGFF
TRBJ2-7,NA,TRBV28,NA,TGTGCCAGCGGAACAGGAGTCGAAATCGAACAGCAGTACTTC,CASGTGVEIEQQYF
TRBJ1-6,NA,TRBV12-5,NA,TGTGCTAGTGGTGCCGGGTGGCCTTCACCCCTCCACTTT,CASGAGWPSPLHF
TRBJ2-1,NA,TRBV4-3,NA,TGCGCCAGCAGCCAAGATTGGGCAGGGTGGCAATACAATGAGCAGTTCTTC,CASSQDWAGWQYNEQFF
TRBJ2-7,TRBD1,TRBV30,NA,TGTGCCTGGAACCCCCGGACAGGGCTGACCTACGAGCAGTACTTC,CAWNPRTGLTYEQYF
TRBJ2-1,NA,TRBV7-2,NA,TGTGCCAGCAGCTTAGTGGGGGCCTCCTACAATGAGCAGTTCTTC,CASSLVGASYNEQFF
TRBJ1-2,NA,TRBV6-5,few,TGTGCCAGCAGGCTAGGGGGGGCTAATGGCTACACCTTC,CASRLGGANGYTF
TRBJ2-7,NA,TRBV5-1,NA,TGCGCCAGCAGCCCGGCAGGGGATTACGAGCAGTACTTC,CASSPAGDYEQYF
TRBJ2-5,TRBD1,TRBV6-1,NA,TGTGCCAGCAGTGCCAGGGGGCTATGGGAGACCCAGTACTTC,CASSARGLWETQYF
TRBJ2-7,NA,TRBV11-2,NA,TGTGCCAGCAGCTTAGATGTCTCCGAGCAGTACTTC,CASSLDVSEQYF
TRBJ1-1,TRBD1,TRBV2,NA,TGTGCCAGCAGTGTAGCAGGGGGAACTGAAGCTTTCTTT,CASSVAGGTEAFF
TRBJ1-1,NA,TRBV18,NA,TGTGCCAGCTCAGCGGGGATAAAAAACACTGAAGCTTTCTTT,CASSAGIKNTEAFF
TRBJ2-6,TRBD2,TRBV27,NA,TGTGCCAGCAGGGGGGGGGACGCTGGGGCCAACGTCCTGACTTTC,CASRGGDAGANVLTF
TRBJ2-3,TRBD1,TRBV18,NA,TGTGCCAGCTCACCACTTCAAAAACAGGGGCCCACAGATACGCAGTATTTT,CASSPLQKQGPTDTQYF
TRBJ1-6,NA,TRBV9,NA,TGTGCCAGCAGCGTACATCAGGGTAATTCACCCCTCCACTTT,CASSVHQGNSPLHF
TRBJ1-6,TRBD1,TRBV28,once,TGTGCCAGCGGGACAGGGGGAAACAATTCACCCCTCCACTTT,CASGTGGNNSPLHF
TRBJ1-1,NA,TRBV2,NA,TGTGCCAGCACATCACAGCCAACTAACACTGAAGCTTTCTTT,CASTSQPTNTEAFF
TRBJ1-2,NA,TRBV7-2,NA,TGTGCCAGCAGCTCATTACCTTCCGGGGGGGAAGGCTACACCTTC,CASSSLPSGGEGYTF
TRBJ1-4,NA,TRBV18,once,TGTGCCAGCTCACACAGAGTTGCAACTAATGAAAAACTGTTTTTT,CASSHRVATNEKLFF
TRBJ1-6,NA,TRBV7-7,NA,TGTGCCAGCAGTCACTATAAGGGGGGGGGTTCACCCCTCCACTTT,CASSHYKGGGSPLHF
TRBJ2-4,TRBD1,TRBV19,NA,TGTGCCAGTAGGCAGACAGGGGGAACAAACATTCAGTACTTC,CASRQTGGTNIQYF
TRBJ2-3,NA,TRBV5-1,NA,TGCGCCAGCGCTCGGGGGAGCACAGATACGCAGTATTTT,CASARGSTDTQYF
TRBJ2-5,TRBD2,TRBV5-4,NA,TGTGCCAGCAGCCGGGACTATATCACCACGACCCAGTACTTC,CASSRDYITTTQYF
TRBJ2-1,NA,TRBV10-3,NA,TGTGCCATCAGTGACGGAGGTGAGCAGTTCTTC,CAISDGGEQFF
TRBJ1-2,NA,TRBV7-2,NA,TGTGCCAGCAGCTTAGTCAGGCCAGGGGCCTCTAATGGCTACACCTTC,CASSLVRPGASNGYTF
TRBJ2-2,TRBD1,TRBV19,NA,TGTGCCAGTAGCAGGACAGGGGGCCGCACCGGGGAGCTGTTTTTT,CASSRTGGRTGELFF
TRBJ1-4,NA,TRBV19,NA,TGTGCCAGTAGTATATCCGTCGTAGCAAAACTGTTTTTT,CASSISVVAKLFF
TRBJ1-1,NA,TRBV15,NA,TGTGCCACCAGCAGAACAGGACAGAACCCTGAAGCTTTCTTT,CATSRTGQNPEAFF
TRBJ2-3,TRBD2,TRBV11-2,NA,TGTGCCAGCAGCTTAGGGGGACTAGCGGGTTACACAGATACGCAGTATTTT,CASSLGGLAGYTDTQYF
TRBJ2-1,TRBD2,TRBV4-1,NA,TGCGCCAGCAGCCAAGAGTCTTGGGGGGGGCAGTTCTTC,CASSQESWGGQFF
TRBJ1-3,TRBD1,TRBV7-8,NA,TGTGCCAGCAGCTTAAGACAGGGGAGCTCTGGAAACACCATATATTTT,CASSLRQGSSGNTIYF
TRBJ2-1,NA,TRBV6-4,NA,TGTGCCAGCAGTCTAGACAGAGACAATGAGCAGTTCTTC,CASSLDRDNEQFF
TRBJ1-2,NA,TRBV30,NA,TGTGCCTGGAGTGTAGGGCAGGGTATTGGGTATGGCTACACCTTC,CAWSVGQGIGYGYTF
TRBJ1-1,NA,TRBV5-4,NA,TGTGCCAGCAGCAAGGACAAGAACACTGAAGCTTTCTTT,CASSKDKNTEAFF
TRBJ2-3,TRBD2,TRBV5-6,NA,TGTGCCAGCAGCGCGACGACCCTAGCGGGGGGGGGAAATACGCAGTATTTT,CASSATTLAGGGNTQYF